This T cell receptor (beta chain) derives from a study of CD8 T cells in Susac syndrome (dated by TCRdb to between 2019 and 2020). General notes on the study: Of the Susac syndrome patients who were sequenced, eight or nine were in clinical remission while more than five had clinically active disease. At blood withdrawal, Susac syndrome patients were either therapy-naive, taking corticosteroids (in some cases with IVIg as well), or taking IVIg alone. Repertoire sequencing was used to test whether CD8+ T cell activation and differentiation in Susac syndrome was antigen driven. What the authors observed across the whole study: In the CD4+ T cell repertoire of Susac syndrome patients, clonal expansion was not detected. The number of individuals in the TCR sequencing and HLA analysis was recognized as being relatively small.

RNA was extracted with the RNeasy kit and roughly 0.45 to 1 ug was reverse transcribed using random hexamers. TCR beta CDR3 regions were amplified with the immunoSEQ multiplex PCR assay covering 54 Vbeta and 13 Jbeta segments. To correct PCR amplification bias, a synthetic template baseline was used for both primer optimization and computational correction. Regarding the original processing steps: Reads were assigned to V, D and J genes according to IMGT and analyzed in immunoSEQ Analyzer, with only productive sequences retained. To calculate clonality, Shannon entropy was normalized by log2 of the number of productive unique sequences and then subtracted from one. Public and private clones were assessed among the 100 most prevalent clones of each patient and control. Clones were defined as Susac-specific when absent from the healthy and MS cohorts, from approximately 970 published viral clones and from other ImmuneACCESS disease sequences. TCRdb applied fastp at Q25 and MiXCR to the public reads, then kept only in-frame beta chains. Records with the same CDR3 protein are collapsed into one entry carrying the most frequent genes and DNA. These V and J calls originate from TCRdb's pipeline instead of the authors' own analysis. The table for this sample lists about 240,000 distinct CDR3 sequences; approximately 95% of them were counted only once. Under 0.12% of the sample goes to the ten largest clones.

V is cut back by 0 bases and J by 8 bases, with 3 bases in the junction unmatched. The CDR3 has 14 amino acids, counting the end cysteine and phenylalanine. Left in the record is the CDR3 DNA by itself, 42 bases read in frame from the first base. CDR1 and CDR2 are drawn from the germline V gene (reference sequence): GTSNPN, SVGIG. Peripheral blood CD8+ and CD4+ T cells from healthy donors, Susac syndrome patients and multiple sclerosis patients were profiled using high-throughput TCR beta sequencing. Susac syndrome patients met recently defined diagnostic criteria for definite or probable disease. Bulk CD8+ and CD4+ T cells were purified by magnetic negative isolation, while CD8+ TEMRA cells were enriched using FACS. Blood was collected in EDTA tubes and processed within 24 hours, with PBMCs isolated through density gradient centrifugation. PBMCs destined for TCR sequencing were cryopreserved in liquid nitrogen and later thawed in a 37 °C water bath. The sorted or isolated CD4+, CD8+ and CD8+ TEMRA cells had a purity of 90% or higher.

In the case of this clonotype: Its antigen is unknown. Per-base quality was not reported, and no clone a single base away is much larger than it.

Sequencing was done on a sample of CD4+ T cells from PBMCs. The TCR comes from a human donor with Susac syndrome. Recombination linked TRBV30 to TRBJ1-4; 10 bases in the middle match TRBD1. The bases are TGTGCCTGGAGTGTACTGACAGGGGGCGAAAAACTGTTTTTT. This translates into CAWSVLTGGEKLFF.